These 5 T cell receptor beta chains share one sample of origin, sequenced in a study of shared clonotypes between healthy human individuals. Profiled with immunoSEQ multiplex PCR; TCRdb holds only in-frame clones, not every one. The data contain over a million clones, roughly 75% of them singletons. Sequencing input: memory CD4+ T cells sorted from blood. Subset denoted: CD45RA-negative fraction. These receptors were collected from a man aged 18 to 35 in good health.

The J gene is TRBJ2-7, the V gene TRBV5-5; D is perhaps TRBD1 or TRBD2 (5 bases each). This CDR3 has 13 residues. The V gene lost 3 bases and the J gene lost 6 bases, with 13 bases spanning the gap. CDR1 SGHKS and CDR2 YYEKEE come from the germline V gene (reference sequence). CDR3 DNA sequence: TGTGCCAGCAGCTACGCGGTGAGGGGCGAGCAGTACTTC. Amino acids: CASSYAVRGEQYF. Based on the CDR3 plus reference TRBV5-5 and TRBJ2-7, the full variable domain is DAGVTQSPTHLIKTRGQQVTLRCSPISGHKSVSWYQQVLGQGPQFIFQYYEKEERGRGNFPDRFSARQFPNYSSELNVNALLLGDSALYLCASSYAVRGEQYFGPGTRLTVT.

This clone was recorded once. V and J are TRBV6-1 and TRBJ2-7; D is possibly TRBD2 (5 bases). V lost 1 base to trimming and J lost 1 base, with 8 bases between them. Germline CDR1 and CDR2: MNHNS and SASEGT. This CDR3 has 14 amino acids. The CDR3 sequence: CASSEGGESYEQYF. DNA of the CDR3: TGTGCCAGCAGTGAAGGGGGAGAATCCTACGAGCAGTACTTC.

This clone was seen a few times. The chain carries TRBV18 and TRBJ1-4; weak D call: TRBD1 (5 bases). CDR3 length equals 14 residues. Looked up from germline, CDR1 is KGHSH and CDR2 is LQKENI. V shed 5 bases and J shed 3 bases, with 10 bases lying between them. The CDR3 loop is CASSSQASNEKLFF. CDR3 DNA: TGTGCCAGCTCATCACAGGCTTCTAATGAAAAACTGTTTTTT.

Details on this clone: A read error is likely here: a far larger clone is one base away. V and J are TRBV7-3 and TRBJ2-2; no clear D gene. V was cut by 4 bases and J by 4 bases, with 4 bases left in between. The germline V gene encodes CDR1 SGHTA and CDR2 FQGTGA. The CDR3 covers 12 residues. DNA of the CDR3: TGTGCCAGCAGCTCAGGCACCGGGGAGCTGTTTTTT. Its translation is CASSSGTGELFF. The whole variable domain, remainder taken from reference TRBV7-3 and TRBJ2-2, is GAGVSQTPSNKVTEKGKYVELRCDPISGHTALYWYRQSLGQGPEFLIYFQGTGAADDSGLPNDRFFAVRPEGSVSTLKIQRTERGDSAVYLCASSSGTGELFFGEGSRLTVL.

This clone has more than one count but fewer than ten. V usage is TRBV19 and J usage is TRBJ2-5; D perhaps matches TRBD2 (6 bases). The length of the CDR3 is 15 residues. Between the trimmed V and J ends, which lost 5 bases and 2 bases, there was a span of 15 bases. Germline V lookup: CDR1 LNHDA, CDR2 SQIVND (reference sequence). CDR3 nucleotide sequence: TGTGCCAGTAGTCCTCTGTCTAGCGCTCAAGAGACCCAGTACTTC. Translating gives CASSPLSSAQETQYF.